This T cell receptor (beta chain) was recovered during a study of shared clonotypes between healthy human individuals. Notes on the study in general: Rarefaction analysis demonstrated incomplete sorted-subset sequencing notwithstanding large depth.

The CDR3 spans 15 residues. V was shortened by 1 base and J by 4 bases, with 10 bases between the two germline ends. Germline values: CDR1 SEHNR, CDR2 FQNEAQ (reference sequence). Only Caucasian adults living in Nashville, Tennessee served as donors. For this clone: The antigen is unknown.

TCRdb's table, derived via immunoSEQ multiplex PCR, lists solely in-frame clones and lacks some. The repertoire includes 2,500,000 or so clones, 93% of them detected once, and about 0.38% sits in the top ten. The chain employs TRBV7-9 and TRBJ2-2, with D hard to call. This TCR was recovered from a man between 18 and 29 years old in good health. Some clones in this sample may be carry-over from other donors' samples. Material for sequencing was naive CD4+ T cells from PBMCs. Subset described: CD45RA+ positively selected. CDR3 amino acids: CASSLVAVRTGELFF. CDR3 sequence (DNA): TGTGCCAGCAGCTTAGTTGCGGTTCGCACCGGGGAGCTGTTTTTT.